The clone carrying this TCR beta chain has only a few counts. Its antigen is undetermined. Primers used in a second PCR of about 6 to 11 cycles were a sample-barcoded 5' primer and a J-beta primer mix. MiXCR was run by TCRdb on the 5' RACE reads, yielding one entry per CDR3 protein. The data show about 1.4 million distinct CDR3 sequences, around 59% seen once. Per sample, no less than 5.5 micrograms of total RNA were extracted. The data derive from a study of blood T cells in healthy people across ages. Points from the study as a whole: Getting older went along with TCR beta diversity per million T cells dropping roughly linearly.

The CDR3 spans 16 residues. Per the germline V gene, CDR1 is SEHNR and CDR2 is FQNEAQ (reference sequence). The V gene lost 6 bases and the J gene lost 5 bases, with 17 bases spanning the gap. The gene calls are TRBV7-9 and TRBJ1-6; no firm D call. The material sequenced was blood. The receptor was isolated from a man between 18 and 35 years old in good health. CDR3 DNA: TGTGCCAGCAGGCCTCCGGGAGCCCCGGATAATTCACCCCTCCACTTT. Its protein is CASRPPGAPDNSPLHF.